Listed below are T cell receptor beta chains from one sample, sequenced in a study of T cell repertoires in cytomegalovirus infection. TCRdb called the reads again in MiXCR, with one record for every CDR3 protein. The sample has 750,000 to 900,000 distinct CDR3 sequences, 25% to 35% seen once. Their antigens remain unidentified. The material was cultured CD8+ T cells from PBMCs, obtained from culture after CMV antigen stimulation. The receptor source for this set is a human donor in good health (CMV status not recorded). Some clones in this sample may be carry-over from other donors' samples. Both conserved end residues are part of each CDR3. A D gene is named only where the DNA matches it firmly. Clone size appears in some rows only: once, few, many, or a class for an expanded clone.

V gene,D gene,J gene,clone size,CDR3 protein,CDR3 DNA
TRBV12-3/TRBV12-4,.,TRBJ2-2,few,CASSQLSTGELFF,TGTGCCAGCAGTCAATTGTCCACCGGGGAGCTGTTTTTT
TRBV27,.,TRBJ1-6,few,CASSSVGQGGSPLHF,TGTGCCAGCAGTTCCGTTGGGCAGGGCGGTTCACCCCTCCACTTT
TRBV29-1,.,TRBJ2-7,many,CSVDYEGLHEQYF,TGCAGCGTTGATTACGAGGGGCTCCACGAGCAGTACTTC
TRBV6-1,TRBD1,TRBJ1-2,.,CASSVWDRDNYGYTF,TGTGCCAGCAGTGTCTGGGACAGGGACAACTATGGCTACACCTTC
TRBV7-9,.,TRBJ2-3,.,CASSLYRGATDTQYF,TGTGCCAGCAGCTTATATAGAGGGGCCACAGATACGCAGTATTTT
TRBV5-5,.,TRBJ2-1,.,CASSSLEGYNEQFF,TGTGCCAGCAGCTCCTTGGAGGGTTACAATGAGCAGTTCTTC
TRBV28,.,TRBJ2-1,.,CASSLYSKMYNEQFF,TGTGCCAGCAGTTTATACAGCAAAATGTACAATGAGCAGTTCTTC
TRBV15,TRBD2,TRBJ2-3,.,CATSSLGRGGTDTQYF,TGTGCCACCAGCAGTCTCGGGCGGGGGGGGACAGATACGCAGTATTTT
TRBV4-1,.,TRBJ1-1,.,CASSPMGREAFF,TGCGCCAGCAGCCCTATGGGGCGTGAAGCTTTCTTT
TRBV10-3,TRBD2,TRBJ2-1,few,CAITTGTSGRNEQFF,TGTGCCATTACCACCGGGACTAGCGGGCGCAATGAGCAGTTCTTC
TRBV6-2/TRBV6-3,TRBD1,TRBJ1-2,few,CASSPSPKGQARGYTF,TGTGCCAGCAGCCCTAGCCCGAAAGGACAGGCGCGGGGCTACACCTTC
TRBV5-6,TRBD2,TRBJ2-2,.,CASSPGLAGVDTGELFF,TGTGCCAGCAGCCCGGGACTAGCGGGGGTAGACACCGGGGAGCTGTTTTTT
TRBV6-5,TRBD1,TRBJ1-5,few,CASSYGTASNQPQHF,TGTGCCAGCAGTTACGGGACAGCCAGCAATCAGCCCCAGCATTTT
TRBV7-6,.,TRBJ2-5,.,CASSLEVASWETQYF,TGTGCCAGCAGCTTAGAAGTTGCTAGCTGGGAGACCCAGTACTTC
TRBV6-1,.,TRBJ1-2,many,CASSEARGSGHGYTF,TGTGCCAGCAGTGAAGCGCGGGGTTCGGGGCATGGCTACACCTTC
TRBV29-1,TRBD1,TRBJ1-3,.,CSARQGQGAGNTIYF,TGCAGCGCACGACAGGGACAGGGGGCTGGAAACACCATATATTTT
TRBV7-7,.,TRBJ2-5,few,CASSLQQGQPQETQYF,TGTGCTAGCAGCCTACAGCAGGGACAACCACAAGAGACCCAGTACTTC
TRBV29-1,.,TRBJ2-7,once,CSVVGRERGEQYF,TGCAGCGTTGTCGGCAGGGAAAGGGGCGAGCAGTACTTC
TRBV28,.,TRBJ2-2,few,CASRPTGHTGELFF,TGTGCCAGCAGACCCACAGGGCACACCGGGGAGCTGTTTTTT
TRBV29-1,TRBD2,TRBJ2-1,few,CSAISSGVSNEQFF,TGCAGCGCCATCTCCAGCGGGGTTTCCAATGAGCAGTTCTTC
TRBV7-9,TRBD1,TRBJ2-4,.,CASSLSGTGMAKNIQYF,TGTGCCAGCAGCCTCTCCGGGACAGGGATGGCCAAAAACATTCAGTACTTC
TRBV18,.,TRBJ1-5,.,CASTLRGLDQPQHF,TGTGCCAGCACCCTTCGAGGGCTGGATCAGCCCCAGCATTTT
TRBV5-1,.,TRBJ2-1,once,CASSLEGNSYNEQFF,TGCGCCAGCAGCTTGGAGGGGAACTCCTACAATGAGCAGTTCTTC
TRBV25-1,.,TRBJ1-1,.,CASSEYLFTTTGEMNTEAFF,TGTGCCAGCAGTGAATATCTCTTTACCACCACAGGCGAAATGAACACTGAAGCTTTCTTT
TRBV5-6,.,TRBJ1-1,.,CASSLGQALNTEAFF,TGTGCCAGCAGCTTGGGGCAAGCCTTGAACACTGAAGCTTTCTTT
TRBV13,TRBD1,TRBJ2-3,.,CASSELGTGLTDTQYF,TGTGCCAGCTCCGAACTCGGGACAGGGCTGACAGATACGCAGTATTTT
TRBV20-1,TRBD1,TRBJ2-3,.,CSARDLLQGVSETDTQYF,TGCAGTGCTAGAGATCTACTACAGGGGGTGAGCGAAACAGATACGCAGTATTTT
TRBV12-5,TRBD1,TRBJ2-2,few,CASGLVPGTGDTGELFF,TGTGCTAGTGGTTTGGTACCCGGGACAGGGGATACCGGGGAGCTGTTTTTT
TRBV7-9,.,TRBJ2-1,few,CASSHGGVAPTYNEQFF,TGTGCCAGCAGCCACGGGGGAGTAGCTCCAACCTACAATGAGCAGTTCTTC
TRBV12-3/TRBV12-4,TRBD2,TRBJ2-1,few,CASSLLSGGSLEQFF,TGTGCCAGCAGTTTACTTAGCGGGGGCTCCCTTGAGCAGTTCTTC
TRBV20-1,.,TRBJ2-1,.,CSATPYNEQFF,TGCAGTGCTACCCCTTACAATGAGCAGTTCTTC
TRBV10-3,TRBD2,TRBJ2-1,.,CAISDPGTRYNEQFF,TGTGCCATCAGTGATCCCGGGACTAGATACAATGAGCAGTTCTTC
TRBV27,.,TRBJ1-2,few,CASSLIYRAELSDGYTF,TGTGCCAGCAGTTTAATTTACAGGGCAGAATTGAGTGATGGCTACACCTTC
TRBV19,.,TRBJ1-6,.,CASSAPALGNSPLHF,TGTGCCAGTAGTGCCCCGGCTCTTGGAAATTCACCCCTCCACTTT
TRBV5-1,TRBD1,TRBJ1-1,.,CASSPITGGLAEAFF,TGCGCCAGCAGCCCGATAACAGGGGGTCTCGCTGAAGCTTTCTTT
TRBV4-1,.,TRBJ2-3,few,CASSPGSWDTQYF,TGCGCCAGCAGCCCAGGGTCCTGGGATACGCAGTATTTT
TRBV15,.,TRBJ2-5,few,CATSRDPPGQETQYF,TGTGCCACCAGCAGAGATCCCCCTGGCCAAGAGACCCAGTACTTC
TRBV2,.,TRBJ1-3,.,CATTSGNTIYF,TGTGCCACTACTTCTGGAAACACCATATATTTT
TRBV19,TRBD1,TRBJ1-1,.,CASSIGTVGYTEAFF,TGTGCCAGTAGTATCGGGACAGTTGGGTACACTGAAGCTTTCTTT
TRBV27,.,TRBJ2-3,.,CASMAGQTTDTQYF,TGTGCCAGCATGGCGGGGCAAACCACAGATACGCAGTATTTT
TRBV7-7,.,TRBJ2-1,many,CASSLAWGPDNEQFF,TGTGCTAGCAGCTTAGCTTGGGGGCCGGACAATGAGCAGTTCTTC